This T cell receptor beta chain stems from a study of T cell changes during pregnancy in multiple sclerosis. Clones were read by immunoSEQ multiplex PCR, and TCRdb kept only the in-frame ones, dropping some. This table holds under 120,000 clones, approximately 91% found once. Germline CDR1 ENHRY, CDR2 SYGVKD. This CDR3 is 12 amino acids long. The V end was cut by 8 bases, the J end by 5 bases, with 13 bases between. The receptor was derived from a female donor with multiple sclerosis, enrolled in a pregnancy study. The chain combines TRBV10-3 with TRBJ2-7; tentative D call: TRBD1 (5 bases). This specimen consisted of peripheral blood, obtained after pregnancy. Here the CDR3 DNA reads TGTGCCATCGGTCCAGGGCTCAACGAGCAGTACTTC. It specifies CAIGPGLNEQYF.